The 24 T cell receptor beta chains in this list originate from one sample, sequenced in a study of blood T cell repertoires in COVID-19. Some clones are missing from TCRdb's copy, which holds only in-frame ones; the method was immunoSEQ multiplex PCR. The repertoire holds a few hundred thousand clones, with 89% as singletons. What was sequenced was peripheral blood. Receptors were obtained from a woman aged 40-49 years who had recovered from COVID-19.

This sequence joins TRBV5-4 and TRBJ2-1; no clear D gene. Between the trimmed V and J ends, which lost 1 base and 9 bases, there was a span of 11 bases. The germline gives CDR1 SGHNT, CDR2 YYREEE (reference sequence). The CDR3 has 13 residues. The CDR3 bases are TGTGCCAGCAGCTTGTCGTTTTCGGGTGAGCAGTTCTTC. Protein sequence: CASSLSFSGEQFF.

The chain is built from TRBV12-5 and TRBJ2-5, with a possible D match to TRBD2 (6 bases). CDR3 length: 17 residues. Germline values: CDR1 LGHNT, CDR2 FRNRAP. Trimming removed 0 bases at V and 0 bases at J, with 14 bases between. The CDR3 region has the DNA TGTGCTAGTGGTTTGGTAATCGGGGGAGAGTACCAAGAGACCCAGTACTTC. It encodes CASGLVIGGEYQETQYF.

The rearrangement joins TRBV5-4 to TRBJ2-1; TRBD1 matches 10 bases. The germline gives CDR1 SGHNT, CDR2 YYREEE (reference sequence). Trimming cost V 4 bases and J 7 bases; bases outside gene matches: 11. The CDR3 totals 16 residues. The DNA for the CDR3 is TGTGCCAGCAGCCTTGGGACAGGGGTTGTGGAGAATGAGCAGTTCTTC. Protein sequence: CASSLGTGVVENEQFF. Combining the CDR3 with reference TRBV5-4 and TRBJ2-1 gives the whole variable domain ETGVTQSPTHLIKTRGQQVTLRCSSQSGHNTVSWYQQALGQGPQFIFQYYREEENGRGNFPPRFSGLQFPNYSSELNVNALELDDSALYLCASSLGTGVVENEQFFGPGTRLTVL.

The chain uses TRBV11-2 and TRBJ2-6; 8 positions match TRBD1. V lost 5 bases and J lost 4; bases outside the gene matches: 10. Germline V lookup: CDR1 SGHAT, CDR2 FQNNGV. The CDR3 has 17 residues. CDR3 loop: CASSHISQGAGANVLTF. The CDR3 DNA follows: TGTGCCAGCAGCCATATATCCCAGGGGGCCGGGGCCAACGTCCTGACTTTC.

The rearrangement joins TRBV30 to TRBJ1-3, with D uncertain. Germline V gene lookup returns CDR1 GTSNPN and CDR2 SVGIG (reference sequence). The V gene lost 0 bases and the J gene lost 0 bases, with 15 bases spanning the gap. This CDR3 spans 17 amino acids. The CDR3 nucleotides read TGTGCCTGGAGTGTACACAGTTACGGAAACTCTGGAAACACCATATATTTT. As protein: CAWSVHSYGNSGNTIYF. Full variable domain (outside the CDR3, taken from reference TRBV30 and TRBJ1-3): SQTIHQWPATLVQPVGSPLSLECTVEGTSNPNLYWYRQAAGRGLQLLFYSVGIGQISSEVPQNLSASRPQDRQFILSSKKLLLSDSGFYLCAWSVHSYGNSGNTIYFGEGSWLTVV.

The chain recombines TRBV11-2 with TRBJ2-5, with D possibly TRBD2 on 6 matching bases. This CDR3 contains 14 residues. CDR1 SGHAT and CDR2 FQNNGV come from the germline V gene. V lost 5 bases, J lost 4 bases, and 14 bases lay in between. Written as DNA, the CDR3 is TGTGCCAGCAGCCATGGAGGGACCGGAGAGACCCAGTACTTC. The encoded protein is CASSHGGTGETQYF. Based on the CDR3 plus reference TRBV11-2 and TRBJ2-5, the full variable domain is EAGVAQSPRYKIIEKRQSVAFWCNPISGHATLYWYQQILGQGPKLLIQFQNNGVVDDSQLPKDRFSAERLKGVDSTLKIQPAKLEDSAVYLCASSHGGTGETQYFGPGTRLLVL.

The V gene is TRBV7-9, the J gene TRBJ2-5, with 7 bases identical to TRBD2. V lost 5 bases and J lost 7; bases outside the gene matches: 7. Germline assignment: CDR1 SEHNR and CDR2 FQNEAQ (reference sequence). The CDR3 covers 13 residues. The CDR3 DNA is TGTGCCAGCAGCCAAGGACTAGTCGCGACCCAGTACTTC. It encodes CASSQGLVATQYF.

Written as DNA, the CDR3 is TGTGCCAGCAGCCCAACGACGGACAGGGCAGACACTGAAGCTTTCTTT. Translating gives CASSPTTDRADTEAFF. The rearrangement uses TRBV7-9 and TRBJ1-1; the match to TRBD1 covers 8 bases. The CDR3 extends over 16 amino acids. Germline V gene lookup returns CDR1 SEHNR and CDR2 FQNEAQ (reference sequence). The ends lost 5 bases at V and 3 bases at J; junction bases unmatched: 11.

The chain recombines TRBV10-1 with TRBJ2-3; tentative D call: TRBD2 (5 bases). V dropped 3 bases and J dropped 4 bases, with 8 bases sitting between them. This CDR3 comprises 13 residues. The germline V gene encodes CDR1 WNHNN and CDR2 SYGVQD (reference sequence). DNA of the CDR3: TGCGCCAGCAGTGATCAACTAGCAGATACGCAGTATTTT. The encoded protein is CASSDQLADTQYF.

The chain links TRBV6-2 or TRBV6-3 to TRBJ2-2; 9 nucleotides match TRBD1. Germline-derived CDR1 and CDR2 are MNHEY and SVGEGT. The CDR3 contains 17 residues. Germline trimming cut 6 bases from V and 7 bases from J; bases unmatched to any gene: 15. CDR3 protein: CASSRYHWDREFGELFF. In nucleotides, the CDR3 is TGTGCCAGCAGCCGTTACCATTGGGACAGGGAGTTCGGGGAGCTGTTTTTT.

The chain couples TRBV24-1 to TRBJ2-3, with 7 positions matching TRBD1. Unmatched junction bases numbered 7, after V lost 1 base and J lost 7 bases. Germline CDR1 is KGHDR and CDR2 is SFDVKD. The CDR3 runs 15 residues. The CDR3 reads CATSDFRGPGNTQYF. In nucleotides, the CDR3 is TGTGCCACCAGTGATTTTAGGGGGCCGGGGAATACGCAGTATTTT.

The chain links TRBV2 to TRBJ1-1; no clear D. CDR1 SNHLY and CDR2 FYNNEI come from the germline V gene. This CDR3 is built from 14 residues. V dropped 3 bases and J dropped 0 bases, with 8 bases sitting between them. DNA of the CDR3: TGTGCCAGCAGTGACGCGAGGATGAACACTGAAGCTTTCTTT. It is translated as CASSDARMNTEAFF.

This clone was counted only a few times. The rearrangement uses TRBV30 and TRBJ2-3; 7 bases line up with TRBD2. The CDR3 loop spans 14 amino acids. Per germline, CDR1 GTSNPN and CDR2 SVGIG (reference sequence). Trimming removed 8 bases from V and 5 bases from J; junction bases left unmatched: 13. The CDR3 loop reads CAGTTGGRGDTQYF. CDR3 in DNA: TGTGCCGGAACTACGGGAGGTCGGGGAGATACGCAGTATTTT. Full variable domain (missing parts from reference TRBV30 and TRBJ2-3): SQTIHQWPATLVQPVGSPLSLECTVEGTSNPNLYWYRQAAGRGLQLLFYSVGIGQISSEVPQNLSASRPQDRQFILSSKKLLLSDSGFYLCAGTTGGRGDTQYFGPGTRLTVL.

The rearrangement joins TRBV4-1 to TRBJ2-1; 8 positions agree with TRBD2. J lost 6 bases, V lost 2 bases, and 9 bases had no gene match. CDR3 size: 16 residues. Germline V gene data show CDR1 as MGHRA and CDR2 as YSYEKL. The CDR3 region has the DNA TGCGCCAGCAGCCAACCTTGGCGGGGGGTTCTCAATGAGCAGTTCTTC. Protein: CASSQPWRGVLNEQFF.

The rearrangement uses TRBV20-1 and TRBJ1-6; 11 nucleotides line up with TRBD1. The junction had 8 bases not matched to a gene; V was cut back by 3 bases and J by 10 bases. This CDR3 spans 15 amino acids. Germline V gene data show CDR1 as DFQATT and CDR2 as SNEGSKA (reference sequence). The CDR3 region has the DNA TGCAGTGCTAGTGGACCGGGACAGGGGGGATCACCCCTCCACTTT. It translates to CSASGPGQGGSPLHF.

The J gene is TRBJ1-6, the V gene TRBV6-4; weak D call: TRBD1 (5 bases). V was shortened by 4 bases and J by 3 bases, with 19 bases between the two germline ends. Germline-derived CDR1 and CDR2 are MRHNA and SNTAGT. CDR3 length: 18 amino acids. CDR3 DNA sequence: TGTGCCAGCAGTGGTTGGACACTTAATAGCTTCTATAATTCACCCCTCCACTTT. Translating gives CASSGWTLNSFYNSPLHF.

The CDR3: CASSSPMGRGPTDTQYF. The CDR3 DNA follows: TGCGCCAGCAGCTCCCCCATGGGGCGGGGCCCCACAGATACGCAGTATTTT. This chain joins TRBV5-1 and TRBJ2-3, with D maybe TRBD2 (6 bases). The V end was cut by 3 bases, the J end by 2 bases, with 19 bases between. CDR1 and CDR2 (germline): SGHRS, YFSETQ. The CDR3 spans 17 residues.

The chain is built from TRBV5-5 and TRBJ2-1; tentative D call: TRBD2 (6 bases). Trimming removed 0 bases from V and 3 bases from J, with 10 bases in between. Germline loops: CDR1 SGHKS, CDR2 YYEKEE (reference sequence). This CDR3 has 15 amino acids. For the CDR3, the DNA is TGTGCCAGCAGCTTGGACGGCGGGGTCTACAATGAGCAGTTCTTC. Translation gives CASSLDGGVYNEQFF.

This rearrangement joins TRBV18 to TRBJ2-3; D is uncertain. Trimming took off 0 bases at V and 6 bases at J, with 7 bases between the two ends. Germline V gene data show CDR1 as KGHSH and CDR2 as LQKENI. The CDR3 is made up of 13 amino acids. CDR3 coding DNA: TGTGCCAGCTCACCACCCTCTCAGGATACGCAGTATTTT. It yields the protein CASSPPSQDTQYF. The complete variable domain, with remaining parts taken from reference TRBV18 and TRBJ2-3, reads NAGVMQNPRHLVRRRGQEARLRCSPMKGHSHVYWYRQLPEEGLKFMVYLQKENIIDESGMPKERFSAEFPKEGPSILRIQQVVRGDSAAYFCASSPPSQDTQYFGPGTRLTVL.

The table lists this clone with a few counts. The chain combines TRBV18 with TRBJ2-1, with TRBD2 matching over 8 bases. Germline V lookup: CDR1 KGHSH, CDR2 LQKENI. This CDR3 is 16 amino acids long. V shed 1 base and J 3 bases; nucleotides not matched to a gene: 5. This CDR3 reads CASSPRAGGIYNEQFF. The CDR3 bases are TGTGCCAGCTCACCACGGGCGGGAGGAATCTACAATGAGCAGTTCTTC.

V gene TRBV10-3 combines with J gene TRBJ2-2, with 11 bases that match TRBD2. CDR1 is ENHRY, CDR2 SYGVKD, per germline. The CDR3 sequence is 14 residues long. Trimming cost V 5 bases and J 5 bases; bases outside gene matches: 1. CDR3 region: CAISLAGGTGELFF. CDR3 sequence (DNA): TGTGCCATCAGTCTAGCGGGGGGTACCGGGGAGCTGTTTTTT.

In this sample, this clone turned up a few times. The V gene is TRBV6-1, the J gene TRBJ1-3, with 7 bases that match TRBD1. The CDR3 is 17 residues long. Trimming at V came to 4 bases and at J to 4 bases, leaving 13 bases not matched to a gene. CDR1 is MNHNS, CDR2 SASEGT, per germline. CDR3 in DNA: TGTGCCAGCAGTGCCCGGCATACAGGGGAAGCCGGAAACACCATATATTTT. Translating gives CASSARHTGEAGNTIYF.

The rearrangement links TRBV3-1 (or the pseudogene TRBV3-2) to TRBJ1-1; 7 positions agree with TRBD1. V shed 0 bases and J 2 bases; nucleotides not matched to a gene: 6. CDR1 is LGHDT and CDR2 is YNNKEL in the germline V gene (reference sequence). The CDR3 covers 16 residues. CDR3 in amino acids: CASSQDPGQVNTEAFF. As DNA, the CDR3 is TGTGCCAGCAGCCAAGATCCCGGACAGGTAAACACTGAAGCTTTCTTT.

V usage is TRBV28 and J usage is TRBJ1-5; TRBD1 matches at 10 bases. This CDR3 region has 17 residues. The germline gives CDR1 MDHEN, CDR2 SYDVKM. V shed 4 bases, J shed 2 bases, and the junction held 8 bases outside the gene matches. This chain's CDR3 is CASSYPGTGVRNQPQHF. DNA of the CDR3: TGTGCCAGCAGTTACCCCGGGACAGGGGTACGCAATCAGCCCCAGCATTTT.